This T cell receptor (beta chain) was sequenced for a study of blood T cell repertoires in COVID-19. As for the study in general: The origin of the acute and convalescent COVID-19 samples was the United States, Italy and Spain. Sample material is recorded as cDNA or gDNA derived from T cells, B-cell-depleted T cells, or PBMCs.

V gave up 0 bases and J gave up 3 bases, with 12 bases separating them. The CDR3 spans 15 residues. Looked up from germline, CDR1 is SEHNR and CDR2 is FQNEAQ (reference sequence). Per the original data handling: Nucleated cell counts were estimated from reference gene primer amplification. Profiled with immunoSEQ multiplex PCR; TCRdb holds only in-frame clones, not every one. V and J calls plus clone size are reproduced from that table; the DNA served to infer D and trimming. The top ten hold over 1% of the sample, which has approximately 200,000 clones, about nine tenths seen once. Enrolled through a virtual design, the participants were between roughly 18 and 89 years of age and came from about two dozen US areas.

The sequence came from a man aged 30 to 45 who had recovered from COVID-19. V gene TRBV7-9 combines with J gene TRBJ2-7; a weak D match, TRBD2 (6 bases). Material for sequencing was PBMCs or T cells enriched from blood (not recorded which). The CDR3 spells CASSLAGGFHYEQYF. CDR3 nucleotide sequence: TGTGCCAGCAGCTTAGCGGGGGGTTTCCACTACGAGCAGTACTTC.